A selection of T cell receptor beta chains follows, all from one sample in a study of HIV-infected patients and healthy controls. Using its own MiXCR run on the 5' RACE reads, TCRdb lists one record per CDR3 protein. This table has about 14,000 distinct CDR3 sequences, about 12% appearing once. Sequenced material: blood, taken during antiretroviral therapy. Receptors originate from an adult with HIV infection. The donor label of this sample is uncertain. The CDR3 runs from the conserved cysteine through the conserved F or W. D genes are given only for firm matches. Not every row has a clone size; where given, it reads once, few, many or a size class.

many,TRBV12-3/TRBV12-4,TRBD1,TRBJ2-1,TGTGCCAGCAGCCCCGACAGGGGTTCCTACAATGAGCAGTTCTTC,CASSPDRGSYNEQFF
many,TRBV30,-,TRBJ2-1,TGTGCCCGATCAACTGGGCGGCCGTACAATGAGCAGTTCTTC,CARSTGRPYNEQFF
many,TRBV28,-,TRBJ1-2,TGTGCCAGCAGTTCTTCTCGCGGGGGGGTCGAGGGCTATGGCTACACCTTC,CASSSSRGGVEGYGYTF
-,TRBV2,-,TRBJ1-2,TGTGCCAGCAGTGAAAAGGGGGAATCTGGCTACACCTTC,CASSEKGESGYTF
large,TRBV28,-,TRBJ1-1,TGTGCCAGCAAGGTTGGCGCCGCAACGGAGGCTTTCTTT,CASKVGAATEAFF
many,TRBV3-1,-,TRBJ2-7,TGTGCCAGCAGCCAAGGGTACAGTAAGAGGCCTAGTTCGGAGCAGTACTTC,CASSQGYSKRPSSEQYF
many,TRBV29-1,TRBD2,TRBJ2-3,TGCAGCGTGGGACTAGCGGGAAACACAGATACGCAGTATTTT,CSVGLAGNTDTQYF
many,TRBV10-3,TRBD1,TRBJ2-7,TGTGCCATCAGTGGCACAGGGGGCTCCGGATCCTACGAGCAGTACTTC,CAISGTGGSGSYEQYF
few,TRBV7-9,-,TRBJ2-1,TGTGCCAGCAGCTTAGTACTCAGCTCCTACAATGAGCAGTTCTTC,CASSLVLSSYNEQFF
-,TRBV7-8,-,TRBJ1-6,TGTGCCAGCAGCTCCCGGGCGAGCTCCTATAATTCACCCCTCCACTTT,CASSSRASSYNSPLHF
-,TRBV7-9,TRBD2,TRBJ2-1,TGTGCCAGCAGGGAGGGACTACAAGCCCACAATGAGCAGTTCTTC,CASREGLQAHNEQFF
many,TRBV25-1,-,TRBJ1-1,TGTGCCAGCAGTGTCACAGCGAACACTGAAGCTTTCTTT,CASSVTANTEAFF
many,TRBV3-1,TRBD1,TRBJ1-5,TGTGCCAGCAGCCCAGGGACAGGGGGCAATCAGCCCCAGCATTTT,CASSPGTGGNQPQHF
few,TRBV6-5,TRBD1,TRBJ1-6,TGTGCCAGCAGTCGCCTCAGAGGATGGACAGGGAATTCACCCCTCCACTTT,CASSRLRGWTGNSPLHF
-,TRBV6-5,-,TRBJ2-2,TGTGCCAGCACTCTAACTCTAGCAACGAACACCGGGGAGCTGTTTTTT,CASTLTLATNTGELFF
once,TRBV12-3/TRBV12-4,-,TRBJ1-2,TGTGCCAGCAGTTATAGCGTAGGAGTCGGAAGCTATGGCTACACCTTC,CASSYSVGVGSYGYTF